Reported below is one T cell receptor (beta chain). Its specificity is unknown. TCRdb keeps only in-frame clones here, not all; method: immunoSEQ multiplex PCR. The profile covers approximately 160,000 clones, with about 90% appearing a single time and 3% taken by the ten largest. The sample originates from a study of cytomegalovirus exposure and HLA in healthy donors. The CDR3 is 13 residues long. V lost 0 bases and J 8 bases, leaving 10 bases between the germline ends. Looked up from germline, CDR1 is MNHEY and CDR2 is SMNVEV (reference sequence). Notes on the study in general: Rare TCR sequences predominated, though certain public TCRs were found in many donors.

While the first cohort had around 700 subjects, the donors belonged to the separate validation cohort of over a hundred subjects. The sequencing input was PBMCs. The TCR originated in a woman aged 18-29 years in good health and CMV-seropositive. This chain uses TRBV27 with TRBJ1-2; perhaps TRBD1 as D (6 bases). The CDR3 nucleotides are TGTGCCAGCAGTTTATCGCAGGGGCTCGGCTACACCTTC. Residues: CASSLSQGLGYTF.